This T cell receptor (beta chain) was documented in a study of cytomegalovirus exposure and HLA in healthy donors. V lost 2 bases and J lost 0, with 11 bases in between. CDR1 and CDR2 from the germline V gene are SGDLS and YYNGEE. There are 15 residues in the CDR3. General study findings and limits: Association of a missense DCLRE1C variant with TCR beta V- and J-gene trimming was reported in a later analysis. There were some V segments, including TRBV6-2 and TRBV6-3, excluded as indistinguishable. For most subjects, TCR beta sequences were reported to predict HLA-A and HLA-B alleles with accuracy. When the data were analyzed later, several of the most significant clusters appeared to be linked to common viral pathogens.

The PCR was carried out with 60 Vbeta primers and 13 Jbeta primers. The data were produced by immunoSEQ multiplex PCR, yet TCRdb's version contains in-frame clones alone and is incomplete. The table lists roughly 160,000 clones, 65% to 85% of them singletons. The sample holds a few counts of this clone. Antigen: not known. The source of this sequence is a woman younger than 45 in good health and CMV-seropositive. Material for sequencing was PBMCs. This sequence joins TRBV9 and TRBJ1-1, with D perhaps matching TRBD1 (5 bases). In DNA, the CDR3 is TGTGCCAGCAGCGTTGAGGTAGGGGTGAACACTGAAGCTTTCTTT. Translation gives CASSVEVGVNTEAFF.